These 14 T cell receptor beta chains originate from one sample sequenced in a study of shared clonotypes between healthy human individuals. Positive CCR7 selection of CD45RO-negative cells yielded the naive CD8 cells, and terminally differentiated effector memory CD45RA+ cells were excluded. Assay: immunoSEQ multiplex PCR; the TCRdb copy retains only in-frame clones and omits some. The sample holds about 2.1 million clones, 80% to 95% seen once. The source material was naive CD8+ T cells from PBMCs. The origin of the receptors is a man younger than 35 in good health. Some clones in this sample may be carry-over from other donors' samples.

The J gene is TRBJ2-3, the V gene TRBV27; 8 bases match TRBD1. The germline V gene encodes CDR1 MNHEY and CDR2 SMNVEV (reference sequence). Trimming at V came to 5 bases and at J to 4 bases, leaving 11 bases not matched to a gene. There are 16 residues in the CDR3. CDR3 loop: CASSLRDRMHPDTQYF. The CDR3 nucleotides read TGTGCCAGCAGTCTCCGGGACAGGATGCATCCAGATACGCAGTATTTT.

CDR3 sequence (DNA): TGTGCCAGCACCCCACTAGCGGGAGAGGGCTATGAGCAGTTCTTC. As protein: CASTPLAGEGYEQFF. This chain joins TRBV6-5 and TRBJ2-1; 11 bases agree with TRBD2. The length of the CDR3 is 15 residues. Germline V gene sequence: CDR1 MNHEY, CDR2 SVGAGI. J gave up 8 bases and V 7 bases, and 10 bases lay outside the gene matches.

The chain recombines TRBV4-1 with TRBJ2-4; D is tentatively TRBD1 or TRBD2 (6 bases each). Germline V gene data show CDR1 as MGHRA and CDR2 as YSYEKL. V lost 4 bases and J lost 7, with 17 bases in between. This CDR3 has 15 amino acids. The CDR3 sequence: CASSPQGGRLNIQYF. For the CDR3, the DNA is TGCGCCAGCAGCCCCCAAGGGGGGCGCTTGAACATTCAGTACTTC.

The chain uses TRBV29-1 and TRBJ2-1; 9 bases match TRBD1. The junction had 8 bases not matched to a gene; V was cut back by 7 bases and J by 7 bases. The CDR3 extends over 13 amino acids. The germline V gene has CDR1 SQVTM and CDR2 ANQGSEA. CDR3 region: CSGQGVTLNEQFF. The CDR3 coding sequence is TGCAGCGGACAGGGGGTAACTTTAAATGAGCAGTTCTTC.

The chain employs TRBV9 and TRBJ2-2, with unresolved D. The CDR3 covers 13 residues. V was pared by 2 bases and J by 6 bases, with 8 bases between. Per germline, CDR1 SGDLS and CDR2 YYNGEE. CDR3 protein: CASSVSVAGELFF. Here the CDR3 DNA reads TGTGCCAGCAGCGTTTCGGTTGCCGGGGAGCTGTTTTTT.

The rearrangement uses TRBV19 and TRBJ2-7; D may correspond to TRBD1 or TRBD2 (5 bases each). CDR3 length: 14 residues. Trimming stripped 3 bases from V and 3 bases from J, with 12 bases between. Looked up from germline, CDR1 is LNHDA and CDR2 is SQIVND (reference sequence). The CDR3 loop is CASSMFGDDYEQYF. The CDR3 DNA reads TGTGCCAGTAGTATGTTTGGGGACGACTACGAGCAGTACTTC.

This chain uses TRBV7-7 with TRBJ2-3; tentatively, D is TRBD1 (5 bases). V lost 5 bases, J lost 4 bases, and 16 bases lay in between. The CDR3 consists of 15 residues. The germline CDR1 and CDR2 sequences are SSHAT and FNYEAQ (reference sequence). CDR3 coding DNA: TGTGCCAGCAGCGCAGCAGGGCCTGAGGCAGATACGCAGTATTTT. It encodes CASSAAGPEADTQYF.

This chain uses TRBV19 with TRBJ1-1, with D unclear. V was pared by 5 bases and J by 3 bases, with 10 bases between. Per germline, CDR1 LNHDA and CDR2 SQIVND (reference sequence). The CDR3 covers 13 residues. The chain's CDR3 is CASSAHMDTEAFF. The CDR3 DNA reads as TGTGCCAGTAGTGCACACATGGACACTGAAGCTTTCTTT. The full variable domain, in which reference TRBV19 and TRBJ1-1 provide the parts outside the CDR3, is DGGITQSPKYLFRKEGQNVTLSCEQNLNHDAMYWYRQDPGQGLRLIYYSQIVNDFQKGDIAEGYSVSREKKESFPLTVTSAQKNPTAFYLCASSAHMDTEAFFGQGTRLTVV.

This sequence joins TRBV7-2 and TRBJ2-1; weak D call: TRBD2 (7 bases). In germline, CDR1 is SGHTA, CDR2 FQGNSA. The germline V and J ends were trimmed by 1 base and 5 bases, with 18 bases remaining between them. The CDR3 contains 17 residues. CDR3 region: CASSLGGWGGRDNEQFF. Written as DNA, the CDR3 is TGTGCCAGCAGCTTAGGAGGTTGGGGGGGCAGGGACAATGAGCAGTTCTTC.

CDR3 bases: TGTGCAGCGGGAGACTACGAGCAGTACTTC. Protein product: CAAGDYEQYF. The chain has TRBV28 and TRBJ2-7; 8 bases line up with TRBD2. The CDR3 runs to 10 residues. Germline CDR1 MDHEN, CDR2 SYDVKM.

The J gene is TRBJ2-7, the V gene TRBV2; D remains unclear. V lost 10 bases to trimming and J lost 3 bases, with 19 bases between them. The germline V gene has CDR1 SNHLY and CDR2 FYNNEI. This CDR3 has 14 residues. For the CDR3, the DNA is TGTGCCACCTTGGACCTTGTCGACCACTACGAGCAGTACTTC. This encodes CATLDLVDHYEQYF.

J is TRBJ2-1 and V is TRBV27; 9 bases are a match to TRBD2. Germline CDR1 and CDR2: MNHEY and SMNVEV (reference sequence). V dropped 5 bases and J dropped 8; count of bases not matched to a gene: 10. The CDR3 length is 15 residues. CDR3 nucleotides: TGTGCCAGCAGTCCTCGCCCTAGCGGGAACTATGAGCAGTTCTTC. This gives the protein CASSPRPSGNYEQFF.

This rearrangement joins TRBV30 to TRBJ2-3, with 12 bases lining up with TRBD2. The CDR3 runs 13 residues. J lost 6 bases, V lost 7 bases, and 5 bases had no gene match. Germline V gene data show CDR1 as GTSNPN and CDR2 as SVGIG (reference sequence). The CDR3 DNA sequence: TGTGCCTTACTAGCGGGAGGTAGGGATACGCAGTATTTT. This gives the protein CALLAGGRDTQYF.

The J gene is TRBJ2-1, the V gene TRBV30, with TRBD2 as a possible D gene (6 bases). Germline lookup yields CDR1 GTSNPN and CDR2 SVGIG (reference sequence). The CDR3 extends over 13 amino acids. Trimming cost V 0 bases and J 7 bases, with 10 bases left between them. The CDR3 DNA is TGTGCCTGGAGTGTACTAGCTTTTAATGAGCAGTTCTTC. Protein sequence: CAWSVLAFNEQFF.